This TCR beta chain came from a study of CD8 T cells in Susac syndrome. Looking at the study overall: When blood was collected, patients with Susac syndrome were therapy-naive, were taking corticosteroids, or were receiving intravenous immunoglobulin alone. Whole-study findings and limits: The study recognized that the number of individuals in its TCR sequencing and HLA analysis was relatively small. No clonal expansion appeared among CD4+ T cells in Susac patients.

Concerning this clonotype: Its target is not known.

While CD8+ and CD4+ T cells were isolated negatively, TEMRA cells were enriched by FACS. Random hexamers were used to reverse transcribe the RNA input (roughly 0.5 to 1 ug). From the immunoSEQ multiplex PCR reads, TCRdb called clonotypes with MiXCR, one entry per CDR3 protein. The repertoire holds around 180,000 distinct CDR3 sequences, approximately 94% seen once, with approximately 0.11% in the top ten. The sample comprised CD4+ T cells from PBMCs. The TCR originated in a human donor with Susac syndrome.

The CDR3 DNA reads as TGCGCCAGCGAAATTGGGGGGGGACTCTACAATGAGCAGTTCTTC. This encodes CASEIGGGLYNEQFF. The chain employs TRBV5-1 and TRBJ2-1, with 7 bases aligning to TRBD2. This CDR3 is 15 amino acids long. The V and J ends lost 7 bases and 3 bases, in that order; junction bases with no gene match: 10. Per germline, CDR1 SGHRS and CDR2 YFSETQ.